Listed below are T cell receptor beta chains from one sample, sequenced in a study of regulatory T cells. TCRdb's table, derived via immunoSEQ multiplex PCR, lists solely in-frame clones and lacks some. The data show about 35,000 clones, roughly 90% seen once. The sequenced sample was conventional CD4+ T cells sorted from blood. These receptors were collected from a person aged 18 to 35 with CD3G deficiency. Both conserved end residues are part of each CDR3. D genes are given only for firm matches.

CDR3aa: CASSSRWTAQFF; CDR3nt: TGTGCCAGCAGTTCTCGCTGGACTGCACAGTTCTTC; v_gene: TRBV28; j_gene: TRBJ2-1; len: 12; d_gene: .
CDR3aa: CAISESGLAGDEQFF; CDR3nt: TGTGCCATCAGTGAGTCGGGGCTAGCCGGAGATGAGCAGTTCTTC; v_gene: TRBV10-3; j_gene: TRBJ2-1; len: 15; d_gene: .
CDR3aa: CASSLALQSTVETQYF; CDR3nt: TGCGCCAGCAGCTTGGCTTTACAGTCAACTGTCGAGACCCAGTACTTC; v_gene: TRBV5-1; j_gene: TRBJ2-5; len: 16; d_gene: .
CDR3aa: CASSSGRLLTQYF; CDR3nt: TGTGCCAGCAGCTCAGGGCGTCTTTTGACCCAGTACTTC; v_gene: TRBV7-2; j_gene: TRBJ2-5; len: 13; d_gene: .
CDR3aa: CASSLDPGRGTEAFF; CDR3nt: TGCGCCAGCAGCTTGGATCCAGGGAGAGGCACTGAAGCTTTCTTT; v_gene: TRBV5-1; j_gene: TRBJ1-1; len: 15; d_gene: .
CDR3aa: CSARDRDRITF; CDR3nt: TGCAGTGCTAGAGATAGGGACAGGATCACCTTC; v_gene: TRBV20-1; j_gene: TRBJ1-2; len: 11; d_gene: TRBD1
CDR3aa: CASSPSTGEQYF; CDR3nt: TGTGCCAGCTCACCCTCTACGGGAGAGCAGTACTTC; v_gene: TRBV18; j_gene: TRBJ2-7; len: 12; d_gene: .
CDR3aa: CASSYQMGSEQYF; CDR3nt: TGTGCCAGCAGTTATCAAATGGGTTCCGAGCAGTACTTC; v_gene: TRBV6-6; j_gene: TRBJ2-7; len: 13; d_gene: .
CDR3aa: CASSLGGTAREQYF; CDR3nt: TGTGCCAGCAGCTTAGGCGGGACAGCCCGCGAGCAGTACTTC; v_gene: TRBV7-2; j_gene: TRBJ2-7; len: 14; d_gene: .
CDR3aa: CASSYEGTDTQYF; CDR3nt: TGCGCCAGCAGCTATGAAGGGACAGATACGCAGTATTTT; v_gene: TRBV5-1; j_gene: TRBJ2-3; len: 13; d_gene: .
CDR3aa: CASSLDGTGELFF; CDR3nt: TGCGCCAGCAGCTTGGACGGCACCGGGGAGCTGTTTTTT; v_gene: TRBV5-1; j_gene: TRBJ2-2; len: 13; d_gene: .